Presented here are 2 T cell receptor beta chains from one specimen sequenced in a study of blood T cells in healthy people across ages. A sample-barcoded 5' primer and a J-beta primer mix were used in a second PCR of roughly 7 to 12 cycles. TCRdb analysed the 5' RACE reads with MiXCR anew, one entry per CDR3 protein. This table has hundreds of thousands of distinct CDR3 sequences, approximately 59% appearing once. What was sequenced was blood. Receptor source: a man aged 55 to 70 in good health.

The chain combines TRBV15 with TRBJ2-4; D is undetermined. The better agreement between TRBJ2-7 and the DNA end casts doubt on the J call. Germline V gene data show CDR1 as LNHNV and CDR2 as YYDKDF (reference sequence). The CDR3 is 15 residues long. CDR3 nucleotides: TGTGCCACCAGCAGAGGCCTTACAAGGGCCTACGAGCAGTACTTC. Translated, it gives CATSRGLTRAYEQYF.

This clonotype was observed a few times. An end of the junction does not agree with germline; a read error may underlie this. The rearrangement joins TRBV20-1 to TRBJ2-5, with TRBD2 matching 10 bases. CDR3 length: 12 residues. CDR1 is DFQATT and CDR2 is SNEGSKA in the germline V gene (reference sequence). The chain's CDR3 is CSSSGGAETQYF. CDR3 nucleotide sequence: TGCAGTTCTAGCGGGGGAGCAGAGACCCAGTACTTC.